The 8 T cell receptor beta chains below were found in one sample sequenced in a study of somatic mutations in cytotoxic T cells in rheumatoid arthritis. Method: immunoSEQ multiplex PCR; TCRdb's copy keeps in-frame clones and lacks some. Among just over 30,000 clones, around four fifths were seen once, and the ten largest hold 7.5% to 9.5%. Material for sequencing was CD8+ T cells sorted from blood. The receptors here all came from an adult with rheumatoid arthritis.

V is TRBV7-2 and J is TRBJ1-2; TRBD1 matches at 9 bases. This CDR3 is built from 13 residues. With 8 bases clipped from V and 5 bases from J, the junction kept 6 bases outside the gene matches. Germline V lookup: CDR1 SGHTA, CDR2 FQGNSA. The CDR3: CASWDRVLYGYTF. The DNA of the CDR3 is TGTGCCAGCTGGGACAGGGTCTTGTATGGCTACACCTTC. The variable domain in full, completed from reference TRBV7-2 and TRBJ1-2, reads GAGVSQSPSNKVTEKGKDVELRCDPISGHTALYWYRQSLGQGLEFLIYFQGNSAPDKSGLPSDRFSAERTGGSVSTLTIQRTQQEDSAVYLCASWDRVLYGYTFGSGTRLTVV.

The V and J genes are TRBV5-1 and TRBJ2-3, with 9 nucleotides matching TRBD1. With 0 bases clipped from V and 5 bases from J, the junction kept 4 bases outside the gene matches. The CDR3 is 15 amino acids. Germline CDR1 SGHRS, CDR2 YFSETQ. CDR3 in amino acids: CASSLGTGDKDTQYF. DNA for the CDR3: TGCGCCAGCAGCTTGGGGACAGGGGATAAAGATACGCAGTATTTT.

The chain couples TRBV13 to TRBJ2-1; tentatively, D is TRBD2 (6 bases). CDR1 and CDR2 (germline): PRHDT, FYEKMQ (reference sequence). The CDR3 runs 17 residues. The V end lost 2 bases, the J end lost 5 bases, and 19 bases lay between the germline ends. CDR3 amino acids: CASSLPPGTDRNNEQFF. DNA for the CDR3: TGTGCCAGCAGCTTACCGCCCGGGACTGATAGGAACAATGAGCAGTTCTTC.

The V gene is TRBV7-9, the J gene TRBJ2-5; 8 nucleotides align to TRBD2. V lost 3 bases and J lost 3; bases outside the gene matches: 12. Germline lookup yields CDR1 SEHNR and CDR2 FQNEAQ (reference sequence). The CDR3 length is 17 residues. CDR3 nucleotide sequence: TGTGCCAGCAGCTTCCCCCTACTAGCGGTGCAGGAAGAGACCCAGTACTTC. It yields the protein CASSFPLLAVQEETQYF. The full variable domain, in which reference TRBV7-9 and TRBJ2-5 provide the parts outside the CDR3, is DTGVSQNPRHKITKRGQNVTFRCDPISEHNRLYWYRQTLGQGPEFLTYFQNEAQLEKSRLLSDRFSAERPKGSFSTLEIQRTEQGDSAMYLCASSFPLLAVQEETQYFGPGTRLLVL.

This chain links TRBV13 with TRBJ1-1, with D perhaps TRBD1 (6 bases). Germline V gene sequence: CDR1 PRHDT, CDR2 FYEKMQ (reference sequence). The CDR3 length is 16 residues. V was trimmed by 0 bases and J by 5 bases, leaving 16 bases between them. The CDR3 DNA is TGTGCCAGCAGCTTAGGCGGATCCCTCACAGGGACTGAAGCTTTCTTT. As protein: CASSLGGSLTGTEAFF.

The V and J genes are TRBV5-5 and TRBJ2-7; D is unclear. The germline V and J ends were trimmed by 1 base and 5 bases, with 16 bases remaining between them. The CDR3 sequence is 15 residues long. Germline V gene data show CDR1 as SGHKS and CDR2 as YYEKEE (reference sequence). CDR3 protein: CASSLWPLQQDEQYF. CDR3 nucleotides: TGTGCCAGCAGCTTGTGGCCTCTCCAACAAGACGAGCAGTACTTC. Full variable domain (outside the CDR3, taken from reference TRBV5-5 and TRBJ2-7): DAGVTQSPTHLIKTRGQQVTLRCSPISGHKSVSWYQQVLGQGPQFIFQYYEKEERGRGNFPDRFSARQFPNYSSELNVNALLLGDSALYLCASSLWPLQQDEQYFGPGTRLTVT.

This chain links TRBV30 with TRBJ1-4; TRBD1 aligns across 7 bases. The germline V gene encodes CDR1 GTSNPN and CDR2 SVGIG (reference sequence). This CDR3 spans 13 amino acids. After removal of 4 bases from V and 5 bases from J, the junction contained 4 bases not matched to a gene. The CDR3, as DNA: TGTGCCTGGACGACAGGGCGGAATGAAAAACTGTTTTTT. Translation: CAWTTGRNEKLFF.

The chain couples TRBV15 to TRBJ1-1; D remains unclear. This CDR3 spans 16 amino acids. The germline V gene encodes CDR1 LNHNV and CDR2 YYDKDF (reference sequence). Trimming cost V 3 bases and J 1 base, with 15 bases left between them. The CDR3 DNA follows: TGTGCCACCAGCAGCCCCGTTGGCAGCTCGAACACTGAAGCTTTCTTT. This codes for CATSSPVGSSNTEAFF. Full variable domain (outside the CDR3, taken from reference TRBV15 and TRBJ1-1): DAMVIQNPRYQVTQFGKPVTLSCSQTLNHNVMYWYQQKSSQAPKLLFHYYDKDFNNEADTPDNFQSRRPNTSFCFLDIRSPGLGDTAMYLCATSSPVGSSNTEAFFGQGTRLTVV.